The rows below give T cell receptor beta chains drawn from one sample of a study of blood T cell repertoires in COVID-19. Using immunoSEQ multiplex PCR, the repertoire was profiled, and TCRdb retains in-frame clones only, with some absent. Of over 95,000 clones in the sample, 85% were seen once. The sequencing sample was made of peripheral blood. Every receptor here comes from a human donor in a cohort sampled during active COVID-19. Each CDR3 is given with its conserved first and last residue. A D gene is named only where the DNA matches it firmly. Expanded clones get a size class; other rows say once, few or many, or leave the size out.

CDR3 length: 12; clone size: -; D gene: -; J gene: TRBJ1-2; V gene: TRBV19; CDR3 protein: CAGYRASYGYTF; CDR3 DNA: TGTGCCGGCTACAGGGCTTCCTATGGCTACACCTTC
CDR3 length: 15; clone size: few; D gene: -; J gene: TRBJ1-6; V gene: TRBV6-5; CDR3 protein: CASSYGRQNNSPLHF; CDR3 DNA: TGTGCCAGCAGTTACGGGCGTCAGAATAATTCACCCCTCCACTTT
CDR3 length: 14; clone size: -; D gene: -; J gene: TRBJ2-5; V gene: TRBV4-2; CDR3 protein: CASSQDPFQETQYF; CDR3 DNA: TGTGCCAGCAGCCAAGACCCCTTCCAAGAGACCCAGTACTTC
CDR3 length: 15; clone size: -; D gene: TRBD1; J gene: TRBJ2-7; V gene: TRBV15; CDR3 protein: CATSRPGQGGYEQYF; CDR3 DNA: TGTGCCACCAGCAGACCGGGACAGGGGGGCTACGAGCAGTACTTC
CDR3 length: 15; clone size: -; D gene: TRBD2; J gene: TRBJ2-7; V gene: TRBV3-1/TRBV3-2; CDR3 protein: CASSPHIQGGTEQYF; CDR3 DNA: TGTGCCAGCAGCCCCCACATTCAGGGAGGGACCGAGCAGTACTTC
CDR3 length: 16; clone size: few; D gene: TRBD2; J gene: TRBJ2-7; V gene: TRBV7-2; CDR3 protein: CASRASGGNLRYEQYF; CDR3 DNA: TGTGCCAGCAGAGCTAGCGGGGGGAATCTGAGGTACGAGCAGTACTTC
CDR3 length: 11; clone size: once; D gene: TRBD1; J gene: TRBJ1-2; V gene: TRBV20-1; CDR3 protein: CSAWDRQGYTF; CDR3 DNA: TGCAGTGCCTGGGACAGACAGGGCTACACCTTC
CDR3 length: 14; clone size: -; D gene: TRBD1; J gene: TRBJ2-1; V gene: TRBV28; CDR3 protein: CASSLGDRYNEQFF; CDR3 DNA: TGTGCCAGCAGTTTGGGGGACAGATACAATGAGCAGTTCTTC
CDR3 length: 15; clone size: -; D gene: -; J gene: TRBJ1-5; V gene: TRBV6-5; CDR3 protein: CASSRAGDGNQPQHF; CDR3 DNA: TGTGCCAGCAGCCGAGCAGGGGATGGCAATCAGCCCCAGCATTTT
CDR3 length: 14; clone size: -; D gene: -; J gene: TRBJ2-3; V gene: TRBV7-3; CDR3 protein: CASSLGIATDTQYF; CDR3 DNA: TGTGCCAGCAGCTTAGGAATAGCCACAGATACGCAGTATTTT
CDR3 length: 16; clone size: -; D gene: TRBD2; J gene: TRBJ2-2; V gene: TRBV14; CDR3 protein: CASSPLGLAGTGELFF; CDR3 DNA: TGTGCCAGCAGCCCTTTGGGACTAGCGGGAACCGGGGAGCTGTTTTTT
CDR3 length: 16; clone size: few; D gene: TRBD2; J gene: TRBJ2-1; V gene: TRBV9; CDR3 protein: CASSAPSGGAVHEQFF; CDR3 DNA: TGTGCCAGCAGCGCGCCTAGCGGGGGGGCAGTACATGAGCAGTTCTTC
CDR3 length: 14; clone size: -; D gene: -; J gene: TRBJ2-7; V gene: TRBV28; CDR3 protein: CASSYGFFSYEQYF; CDR3 DNA: TGTGCCAGCAGTTACGGGTTTTTCTCCTACGAGCAGTACTTC
CDR3 length: 15; clone size: -; D gene: TRBD2; J gene: TRBJ2-3; V gene: TRBV19; CDR3 protein: CASSSKGLAGNTQYF; CDR3 DNA: TGTGCCAGTAGTTCCAAAGGGCTAGCGGGGAATACGCAGTATTTT
CDR3 length: 12; clone size: -; D gene: -; J gene: TRBJ1-2; V gene: TRBV18; CDR3 protein: CASSPGAHGYTF; CDR3 DNA: TGTGCCAGCTCACCAGGGGCGCATGGCTACACCTTC
CDR3 length: 11; clone size: -; D gene: -; J gene: TRBJ2-3; V gene: TRBV20-1; CDR3 protein: CSARSDYTQYF; CDR3 DNA: TGCAGTGCTAGGTCAGACTATACGCAGTATTTT
CDR3 length: 19; clone size: -; D gene: TRBD2; J gene: TRBJ2-1; V gene: TRBV5-6; CDR3 protein: CASSPSARGAPSSYNEQFF; CDR3 DNA: TGTGCCAGCAGCCCGTCGGCGCGGGGGGCTCCTAGCTCCTACAATGAGCAGTTCTTC
CDR3 length: 15; clone size: -; D gene: -; J gene: TRBJ1-1; V gene: TRBV5-1; CDR3 protein: CASSSTPEGHTEAFF; CDR3 DNA: TGCGCCAGCAGCTCAACCCCCGAGGGCCACACTGAAGCTTTCTTT
CDR3 length: 14; clone size: -; D gene: -; J gene: TRBJ1-3; V gene: TRBV6-6; CDR3 protein: CASSPGAPGNTIYF; CDR3 DNA: TGTGCCAGCAGCCCTGGGGCCCCTGGAAACACCATATATTTT
CDR3 length: 15; clone size: -; D gene: TRBD1; J gene: TRBJ1-1; V gene: TRBV7-2; CDR3 protein: CASRLTGGGNTEAFF; CDR3 DNA: TGTGCCAGCAGACTTACAGGGGGCGGAAACACTGAAGCTTTCTTT
CDR3 length: 15; clone size: once; D gene: -; J gene: TRBJ1-2; V gene: TRBV6-5; CDR3 protein: CASSRDRKGVYGYTF; CDR3 DNA: TGTGCCAGCAGCCGCGACAGGAAAGGAGTGTATGGCTACACCTTC
CDR3 length: 11; clone size: few; D gene: -; J gene: TRBJ2-7; V gene: TRBV5-4; CDR3 protein: CASSLTDEQYF; CDR3 DNA: TGTGCCAGCAGCTTGACGGACGAGCAGTACTTC
CDR3 length: 16; clone size: -; D gene: TRBD1; J gene: TRBJ2-1; V gene: TRBV2; CDR3 protein: CASRTPNRGSGNEQFF; CDR3 DNA: TGTGCCAGCAGGACCCCCAACAGGGGTTCGGGTAATGAGCAGTTCTTC
CDR3 length: 15; clone size: -; D gene: TRBD2; J gene: TRBJ2-2; V gene: TRBV2; CDR3 protein: CASSLAGANTGELFF; CDR3 DNA: TGTGCCAGCAGCCTAGCGGGGGCGAACACCGGGGAGCTGTTTTTT
CDR3 length: 13; clone size: -; D gene: -; J gene: TRBJ1-5; V gene: TRBV6-2/TRBV6-3; CDR3 protein: CASSFTYNQPQHF; CDR3 DNA: TGTGCCAGCAGCTTCACTTACAATCAGCCCCAGCATTTT
CDR3 length: 15; clone size: -; D gene: -; J gene: TRBJ2-3; V gene: TRBV5-1; CDR3 protein: CASSIQDPLTDTQYF; CDR3 DNA: TGCGCCAGCAGCATACAGGACCCGCTGACAGATACGCAGTATTTT